This T cell receptor beta chain was recorded in a study of control samples from healthy donors and cancer patients. Generated by immunoSEQ multiplex PCR, the TCRdb table keeps only in-frame clones and is missing some. Found here are fewer than 500,000 clones, over 75% of them singletons; the top ten hold around 6.5%. Per germline, CDR1 KGHDR and CDR2 SFDVKD. This CDR3 region has 13 residues. Trimming pared 7 bases from V and 2 bases from J, leaving 10 bases between. The chain couples TRBV24-1 to TRBJ1-2, with no clear D. The receptor was isolated from a man in his forties or fifties with head and neck cancer. Input material: PBMCs. The DNA of the CDR3 is TGTGCCACCAGCAGAACAGCAAACTATGGCTACACCTTC. Its protein product is CATSRTANYGYTF.